This T cell receptor beta chain was profiled in a study of T cells in Graves' hyperthyroidism and ophthalmopathy. For the study at large: Peripheral blood specimens were obtained at initial diagnosis, prior to any treatment.

Regions amplified from RNA transcripts were the TCR beta CDR3 regions. A first-round RT-PCR of the TCR CDR3 used the HTBI primer set. TCRdb re-called the multiplex PCR reads with MiXCR, one entry per CDR3 protein. This sample yields nearly 750,000 distinct CDR3 sequences, of which 30% to 40% are seen a single time; around 32% belongs to the top ten. J gave up 2 bases and V 7 bases, and 3 bases lay outside the gene matches. The CDR3 spans 14 residues. The TCR comes from a woman between 40 and 50 years old with Graves' hyperthyroidism. Sequenced sample: blood. The chain links TRBV12-3 or TRBV12-4 to TRBJ2-7, with 12 positions matching TRBD2. As DNA, the CDR3 is TGTGCCAGCACCAGACTAGCGGGAGCCTACGAGCAGTACTTC. It encodes CASTRLAGAYEQYF.